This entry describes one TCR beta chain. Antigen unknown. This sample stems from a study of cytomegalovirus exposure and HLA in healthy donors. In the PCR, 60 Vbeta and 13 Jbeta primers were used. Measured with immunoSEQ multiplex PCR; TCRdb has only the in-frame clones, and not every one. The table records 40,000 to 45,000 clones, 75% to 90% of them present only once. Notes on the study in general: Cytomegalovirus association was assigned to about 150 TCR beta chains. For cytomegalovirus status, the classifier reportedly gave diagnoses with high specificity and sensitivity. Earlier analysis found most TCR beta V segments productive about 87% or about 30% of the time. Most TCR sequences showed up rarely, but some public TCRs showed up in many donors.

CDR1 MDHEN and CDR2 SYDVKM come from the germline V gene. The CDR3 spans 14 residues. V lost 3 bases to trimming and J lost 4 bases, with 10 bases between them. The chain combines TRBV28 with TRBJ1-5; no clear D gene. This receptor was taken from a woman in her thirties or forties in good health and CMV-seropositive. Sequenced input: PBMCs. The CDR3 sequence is CASSFYSANQPQHF. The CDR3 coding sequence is TGTGCCAGCAGTTTTTACAGTGCAAATCAGCCCCAGCATTTT.